Shown below are 27 T cell receptor beta chains from a single sample sequenced in a study of regulatory dendritic cells for organ transplantation. Using immunoSEQ multiplex PCR, the repertoire was profiled, and TCRdb retains in-frame clones only, with some absent. The sample has 25,000 to 35,000 clones, roughly 84% seen once; the top ten hold approximately 0.43%. The specimen sequenced was naive CD8+ T cells from blood. Subset given: CD45RA+ naive T cells. The receptors shown here come from a human donor in good health.

This clone was observed a few times. The chain employs TRBV2 and TRBJ1-2, with TRBD1 identical over 7 bases. Germline values: CDR1 SNHLY, CDR2 FYNNEI. Trimming removed 7 bases from V and 2 bases from J; junction bases left unmatched: 4. This CDR3 comprises 13 residues. CDR3 bases: TGTGCCAGCACCCTGGGACAGAACTATGGCTACACCTTC. The encoded protein is CASTLGQNYGYTF.

The V gene is TRBV4-1, the J gene TRBJ2-3, with TRBD2 matching 7 bases. Germline V lookup: CDR1 MGHRA, CDR2 YSYEKL. Losses at the gene ends were 6 bases for V and 1 base for J; bases not matched to a gene: 19. The CDR3 covers 19 residues. CDR3 region: CASRRWGGRELGGTDTQYF. Written as DNA, the CDR3 is TGCGCCAGCAGACGGTGGGGGGGAAGGGAACTAGGGGGCACAGATACGCAGTATTTT.

CDR3 sequence reads: CASSLLGGPQQYF. DNA of the CDR3: TGTGCCAGCAGTTTATTGGGGGGTCCCCAGCAGTACTTC. The V call is TRBV27, the J call TRBJ2-7, with D maybe TRBD2 (6 bases). This CDR3 is built from 13 residues. Trimming cost V 1 base and J 8 bases, with 12 bases left between them. Germline loops: CDR1 MNHEY, CDR2 SMNVEV (reference sequence).

There are a few counts of this clone. The J gene is TRBJ1-6, the V gene TRBV4-3; 10 nucleotides line up with TRBD1. The CDR3 contains 16 residues. The V gene end was trimmed by 1 base and the J gene end by 7 bases; junction bases not matched to a gene: 4. Germline CDR1 reads LGHNA; CDR2 reads YSLEER. CDR3 amino acids: CASSQGGQGVNSPLHF. DNA for the CDR3: TGCGCCAGCAGCCAAGGCGGACAGGGGGTAAATTCACCCCTCCACTTT.

The chain couples TRBV10-3 to TRBJ1-2, with 11 bases fitting TRBD1. J was trimmed by 12 bases and V by 1 base; bases with no gene match: 4. The length of the CDR3 is 13 residues. CDR1 ENHRY and CDR2 SYGVKD come from the germline V gene. The CDR3: CAISELGQGDNTF. The CDR3 bases are TGTGCCATCAGTGAGTTGGGACAGGGGGATAACACCTTC.

This sequence joins TRBV11-1 and TRBJ2-3, with a possible D match to TRBD1 (6 bases). V was shortened by 0 bases and J by 2 bases, with 12 bases between the two germline ends. CDR1 is SGHAT and CDR2 is FQDESV in the germline V gene (reference sequence). The CDR3 runs to 16 residues. CDR3 sequence: CASSLARQASTDTQYF. The CDR3 DNA reads TGTGCCAGCAGCTTAGCAAGACAGGCCTCCACAGATACGCAGTATTTT.

The chain uses TRBV7-7 and TRBJ2-1, with TRBD1 identical over 11 bases. The CDR3 length is 13 residues. The J segment lost 10 bases and the V segment lost 1 base, leaving 0 bases of the junction unmatched. Germline V CDR1 and CDR2: SSHAT, FNYEAQ (reference sequence). CDR3 bases: TGTGCCAGCAGCTTAGGGACAGGGGGCGAGCAGTTCTTC. Protein sequence: CASSLGTGGEQFF.

V and J are TRBV13 and TRBJ2-7, with 7 bases lining up with TRBD1. This CDR3 has 15 residues. V shed 5 bases and J 4 bases; nucleotides not matched to a gene: 11. Germline CDR1 is PRHDT and CDR2 is FYEKMQ (reference sequence). CDR3 nucleotides: TGTGCCAGCAGCACCCGGACAGGCCGGGAATACGAGCAGTACTTC. Encoded protein: CASSTRTGREYEQYF.

The chain is built from TRBV5-1 and TRBJ1-1; 9 positions match TRBD1. The germline V gene has CDR1 SGHRS and CDR2 YFSETQ. The CDR3 is 15 residues long. V gave up 4 bases and J gave up 4 bases; unmatched junction bases: 8. CDR3 sequence reads: CASSNRGQGGTEAFF. In DNA, the CDR3 is TGCGCCAGCAGCAACAGGGGACAGGGCGGCACTGAAGCTTTCTTT. The complete variable domain, with remaining parts taken from reference TRBV5-1 and TRBJ1-1, reads KAGVTQTPRYLIKTRGQQVTLSCSPISGHRSVSWYQQTPGQGLQFLFEYFSETQRNKGNFPGRFSGRQFSNSRSEMNVSTLELGDSALYLCASSNRGQGGTEAFFGQGTRLTVV.

The chain employs TRBV6-6 and TRBJ2-7; D is uncertain. The CDR3 has 13 amino acids. Germline V lookup: CDR1 MNHNY, CDR2 SVGAGI (reference sequence). Trimming cost V 4 bases and J 4 bases, with 11 bases left between them. The DNA of the CDR3 is TGTGCCAGCAGTTTCCCTAGACCGTACGAGCAGTACTTC. This translates into CASSFPRPYEQYF.

The V call is TRBV4-3, the J call TRBJ2-1; tentatively, D is TRBD2 (6 bases). CDR3 length: 17 residues. CDR1 is LGHNA and CDR2 is YSLEER in the germline V gene. V lost 4 bases and J 3 bases, leaving 19 bases between the germline ends. The CDR3 nucleotides read TGCGCCAGCAGCCCGACCTTCTCGCGGGGATTCTACAATGAGCAGTTCTTC. It is translated as CASSPTFSRGFYNEQFF.

This rearrangement joins TRBV5-5 to TRBJ2-1; TRBD1 matches at 10 bases. CDR3 length equals 16 residues. V trimming: 4 bases; J trimming: 5 bases; junction bases outside the gene matches: 9. Looked up from germline, CDR1 is SGHKS and CDR2 is YYEKEE (reference sequence). CDR3 residues: CASSPTGGEFDNEQFF. The CDR3 coding sequence is TGTGCCAGCAGCCCGACAGGGGGCGAATTTGACAATGAGCAGTTCTTC.

This clone was observed a few times. This sequence joins TRBV21-1 and TRBJ1-1; TRBD1 reflects the table's D call only, with no check against the DNA. TRBV21-1 is termed a pseudogene. The CDR3 is made up of 15 amino acids. The CDR3 coding sequence is TGTGCCAGCAGCTCCCAGGGGGCAGATAACACTGAAGCTTTCTTT. Its translation: CASSSQGADNTEAFF.

The table lists this clone with a few counts. The V and J genes are TRBV4-1 and TRBJ1-1; D gene unclear. V was shortened by 0 bases and J by 11 bases, with 10 bases between the two germline ends. The germline gives CDR1 MGHRA, CDR2 YSYEKL. CDR3 length: 12 amino acids. The CDR3 sequence: CASSQDNHWAFF. The DNA for the CDR3 is TGCGCCAGCAGCCAAGATAACCACTGGGCTTTCTTT.

The chain recombines TRBV19 with TRBJ2-7; D may be TRBD1 (6 bases). Per germline, CDR1 LNHDA and CDR2 SQIVND (reference sequence). This CDR3 is 13 amino acids long. V gave up 7 bases and J gave up 5 bases, with 15 bases separating them. CDR3 sequence: CASKARGLDEQYF. CDR3 DNA sequence: TGTGCCAGTAAGGCCAGGGGATTAGACGAGCAGTACTTC.

The V call is TRBV5-5, the J call TRBJ2-1; D call uncertain. Per the germline V gene, CDR1 is SGHKS and CDR2 is YYEKEE (reference sequence). This CDR3 has 12 amino acids. V lost 4 bases to trimming and J lost 2 bases, with 4 bases between them. The CDR3 protein is CASSLPYNEQFF. The CDR3 region has the DNA TGTGCCAGCAGCCTTCCCTACAATGAGCAGTTCTTC.

The chain recombines TRBV11-1 with TRBJ2-7; 11 bases agree with TRBD2. The germline V gene has CDR1 SGHAT and CDR2 FQDESV (reference sequence). CDR3 size: 15 residues. The J segment lost 5 bases and the V segment lost 5 bases, leaving 8 bases of the junction unmatched. The CDR3 spells CASSTLAGGPDEQYF. The CDR3 bases are TGTGCCAGCAGCACGTTAGCGGGGGGGCCTGACGAGCAGTACTTC.

This chain connects TRBV7-8 to TRBJ1-4, with unresolved D. Between the trimmed V and J ends, which lost 2 bases and 4 bases, there was a span of 11 bases. CDR3 size: 15 residues. Germline V lookup: CDR1 SGHVS, CDR2 FQNEAQ. This CDR3 is CASSLSYSYNEKLFF. The CDR3 coding sequence is TGTGCCAGCAGCTTATCTTACAGCTATAATGAAAAACTGTTTTTT.

The rearrangement links TRBV5-1 to TRBJ1-4, with TRBD1 matching 7 bases. J lost 5 bases, V lost 2 bases, and 9 bases had no gene match. CDR1 and CDR2 from the germline V gene are SGHRS and YFSETQ. The length of the CDR3 is 16 residues. Here the CDR3 DNA reads TGCGCCAGCAGCTTCGAGGGGGCTGAGCTAAATGAAAAACTGTTTTTT. The encoded protein is CASSFEGAELNEKLFF.

This clone was counted a few times. V is TRBV18 and J is TRBJ2-5; 8 bases are shared with TRBD1. V lost 5 bases to trimming and J lost 2 bases; unmatched junction nucleotides: 4. This CDR3 is 14 amino acids long. Germline CDR1 and CDR2: KGHSH and LQKENI. The CDR3 loop is CASSETGVQETQYF. The CDR3 DNA is TGTGCCAGCTCAGAGACAGGGGTTCAAGAGACCCAGTACTTC.

The chain links TRBV11-1 to TRBJ1-1; unclear D gene. Germline assignment: CDR1 SGHAT and CDR2 FQDESV (reference sequence). V lost 3 bases to trimming and J lost 3 bases, with 8 bases between them. The CDR3 has 13 amino acids. The CDR3 nucleotides are TGTGCCAGCAGCTTGCTGGGAGACACTGAAGCTTTCTTT. Translated, it gives CASSLLGDTEAFF.

This chain joins TRBV7-9 and TRBJ2-3, with 10 bases lining up with TRBD2. Trimming at V came to 5 bases and at J to 4 bases, leaving 9 bases not matched to a gene. The germline gives CDR1 SEHNR, CDR2 FQNEAQ (reference sequence). CDR3 length: 16 residues. CDR3 loop: CASSPGLAGGPDTQYF. CDR3 DNA sequence: TGTGCCAGCAGCCCCGGGTTAGCGGGGGGTCCAGATACGCAGTATTTT.

The chain has TRBV13 and TRBJ1-1, with D uncertain. V shed 10 bases and J shed 6 bases, with 24 bases lying between them. This CDR3 region has 15 residues. CDR1 and CDR2 from the germline V gene are PRHDT and FYEKMQ (reference sequence). This CDR3 is CATQAFTRPGAEAFF. The CDR3 DNA is TGTGCCACCCAGGCTTTTACAAGACCGGGAGCTGAAGCTTTCTTT.

This clone showed up just once. V and J are TRBV6-5 and TRBJ1-4, with TRBD1 matching 7 bases. The germline CDR1 and CDR2 sequences are MNHEY and SVGAGI. The junction had 2 bases not matched to a gene; V was cut back by 4 bases and J by 0 bases. The CDR3 contains 15 residues. The CDR3 DNA follows: TGTGCCAGCAGTTTAGGGACAGCAACTAATGAAAAACTGTTTTTT. Its translation: CASSLGTATNEKLFF.

V gene TRBV2 combines with J gene TRBJ2-1, with D possibly matching TRBD2 (6 bases). Germline CDR1 is SNHLY and CDR2 is FYNNEI. This CDR3 has 17 amino acids. Deletions cut 0 bases from V and 4 bases from J, with 16 bases between. This CDR3 is CASSEALQAGPYNEQFF. The CDR3 region has the DNA TGTGCCAGCAGTGAAGCGCTTCAAGCGGGCCCATACAATGAGCAGTTCTTC.

The chain combines TRBV19 with TRBJ1-5, with TRBD1 matching 9 bases. This CDR3 spans 15 amino acids. The J segment lost 0 bases and the V segment lost 6 bases, leaving 3 bases of the junction unmatched. Germline lookup yields CDR1 LNHDA and CDR2 SQIVND (reference sequence). The CDR3 DNA follows: TGTGCCAGTAGCCGGGACAGGGATAGCAATCAGCCCCAGCATTTT. Translation: CASSRDRDSNQPQHF. The variable domain in full, completed from reference TRBV19 and TRBJ1-5, reads DGGITQSPKYLFRKEGQNVTLSCEQNLNHDAMYWYRQDPGQGLRLIYYSQIVNDFQKGDIAEGYSVSREKKESFPLTVTSAQKNPTAFYLCASSRDRDSNQPQHFGDGTRLSIL.

This chain connects TRBV5-5 to TRBJ1-1; a possible D gene is TRBD1 (5 bases). V lost 0 bases and J lost 3, with 9 bases in between. The CDR3 runs to 14 residues. Germline CDR1 SGHKS, CDR2 YYEKEE (reference sequence). DNA of the CDR3: TGTGCCAGCAGCTTGGGCAGGGCCCACACTGAAGCTTTCTTT. Its protein is CASSLGRAHTEAFF.